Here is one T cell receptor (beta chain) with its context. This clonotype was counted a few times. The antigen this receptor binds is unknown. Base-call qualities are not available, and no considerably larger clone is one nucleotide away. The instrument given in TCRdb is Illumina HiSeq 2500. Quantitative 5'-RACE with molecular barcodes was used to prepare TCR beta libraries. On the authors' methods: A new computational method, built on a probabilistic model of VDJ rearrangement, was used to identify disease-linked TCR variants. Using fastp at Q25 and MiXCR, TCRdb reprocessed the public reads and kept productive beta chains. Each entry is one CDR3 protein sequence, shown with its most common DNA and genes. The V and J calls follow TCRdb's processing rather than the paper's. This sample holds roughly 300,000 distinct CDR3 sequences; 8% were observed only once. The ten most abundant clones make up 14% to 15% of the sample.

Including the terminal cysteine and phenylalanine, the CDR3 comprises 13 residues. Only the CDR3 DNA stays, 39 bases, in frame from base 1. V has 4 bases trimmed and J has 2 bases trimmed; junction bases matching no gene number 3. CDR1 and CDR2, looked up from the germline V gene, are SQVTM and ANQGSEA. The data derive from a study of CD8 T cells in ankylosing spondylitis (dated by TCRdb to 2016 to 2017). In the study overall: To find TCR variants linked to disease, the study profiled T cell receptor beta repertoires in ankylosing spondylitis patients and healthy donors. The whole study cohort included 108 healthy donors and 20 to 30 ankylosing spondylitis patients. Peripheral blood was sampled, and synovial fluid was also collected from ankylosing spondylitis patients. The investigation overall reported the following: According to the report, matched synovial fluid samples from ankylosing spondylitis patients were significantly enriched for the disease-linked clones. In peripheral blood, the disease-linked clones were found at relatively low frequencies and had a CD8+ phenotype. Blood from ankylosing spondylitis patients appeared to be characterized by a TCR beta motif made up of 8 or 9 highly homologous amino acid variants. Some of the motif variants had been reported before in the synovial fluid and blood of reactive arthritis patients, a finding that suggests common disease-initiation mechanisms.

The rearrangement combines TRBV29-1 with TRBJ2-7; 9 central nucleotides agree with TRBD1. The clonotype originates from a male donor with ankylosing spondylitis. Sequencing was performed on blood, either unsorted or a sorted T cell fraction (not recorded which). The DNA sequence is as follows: TGCAGCGTTGGACAGGGGGACACCTACGAGCAGTACTTC. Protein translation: CSVGQGDTYEQYF.